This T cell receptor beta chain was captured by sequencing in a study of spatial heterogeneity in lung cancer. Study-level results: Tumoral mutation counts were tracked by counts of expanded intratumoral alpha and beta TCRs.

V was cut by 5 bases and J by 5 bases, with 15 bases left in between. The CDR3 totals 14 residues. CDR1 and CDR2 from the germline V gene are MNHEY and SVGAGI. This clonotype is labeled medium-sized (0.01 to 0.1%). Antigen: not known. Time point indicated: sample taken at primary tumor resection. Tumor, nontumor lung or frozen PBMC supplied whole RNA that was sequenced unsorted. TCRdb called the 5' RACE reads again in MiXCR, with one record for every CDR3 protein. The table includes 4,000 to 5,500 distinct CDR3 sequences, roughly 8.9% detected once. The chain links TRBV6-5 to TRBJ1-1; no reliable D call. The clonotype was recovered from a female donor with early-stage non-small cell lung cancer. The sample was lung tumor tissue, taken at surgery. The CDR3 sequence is CASSTPASGTEAFF. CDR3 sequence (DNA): TGTGCCAGCAGTACCCCCGCCTCGGGTACTGAAGCTTTCTTT.